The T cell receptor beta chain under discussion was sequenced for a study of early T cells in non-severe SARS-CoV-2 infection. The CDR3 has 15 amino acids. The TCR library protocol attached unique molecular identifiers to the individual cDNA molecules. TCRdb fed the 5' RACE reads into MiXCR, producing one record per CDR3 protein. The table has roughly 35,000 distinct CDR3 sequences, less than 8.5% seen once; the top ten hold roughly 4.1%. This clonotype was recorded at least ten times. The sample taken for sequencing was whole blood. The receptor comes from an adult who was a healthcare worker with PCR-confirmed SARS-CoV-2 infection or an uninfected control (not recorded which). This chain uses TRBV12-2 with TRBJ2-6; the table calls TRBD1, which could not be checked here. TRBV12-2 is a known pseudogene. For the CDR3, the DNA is TGTGCAAGTCGCTTAGAGCCCCATGGGGCCAACGTCCTGACTTTC. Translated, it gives CASRLEPHGANVLTF.